This T cell receptor beta chain was found in a study of siplizumab effects on memory and regulatory T cells. The CDR3 sequence is 16 residues long. CDR1 and CDR2 from the germline V gene are SGHDN and FVKESK. V was pared by 3 bases and J by 6 bases, with 20 bases between. Profiling relied on immunoSEQ multiplex PCR, and the TCRdb table lists in-frame clones only, not all of them. The table has 90,000 to 120,000 clones, 92% seen once; the top ten hold less than 0.85%. The clonotype comes from a human donor in good health. V usage is TRBV14 and J usage is TRBJ1-1; unclear D gene. The sequencing sample was made of Tregs sorted from blood. CDR3 DNA sequence: TGTGCCAGCAGCCATCGACGGGTACCCGGTCTTCCTGAAGCTTTCTTT. Protein: CASSHRRVPGLPEAFF.